This TCR beta chain appears in the sequencing data of a study of T cell responses to AZD1222 COVID-19 vaccine. CDR1 is SGHKS, CDR2 YYEKEE, per germline (reference sequence). The CDR3 runs 15 residues. Using immunoSEQ multiplex PCR, the repertoire was profiled, and TCRdb retains in-frame clones only, with some absent. The top ten hold about 5.4% of the sample, which has just under 150,000 clones, around 90% seen once. General study points: Of spike-specific TCRs, nearly half reportedly target regions left unmutated in variants. Clonal diversity may have been underestimated, and the donors were mostly white British, with more females than males.

Comment on this clone: Its target is unknown. At one of its ends the junction is not consistent with the germline gene, which may arise from a read error.

The clonotype was recovered from an adult who received the MenACWY meningococcal vaccine as a control. The specimen was peripheral blood, collected 28 days after the second dose of the MenACWY control vaccine. The V gene is TRBV5-5, the J gene TRBJ2-3, with 13 bases matching TRBD2. The CDR3 is CASSFRTGGTSGEGF. For the CDR3, the DNA is TGTGCCAGCAGCTTCCGGACAGGGGGGACTAGCGGGGAAGGTTTT.